Sequencing of this TCR beta chain was carried out in a study of blood T cell repertoires in COVID-19. Clones were sequenced by immunoSEQ multiplex PCR, and TCRdb holds only the in-frame ones, with some missing. The profile shows roughly 120,000 clones, roughly four fifths of them singletons. This clone appeared a few times. The J segment lost 2 bases and the V segment lost 4 bases, leaving 6 bases of the junction unmatched. CDR3 length: 15 residues. Germline V gives CDR1 SEHNR, CDR2 FQNEAQ (reference sequence). This TCR was sampled from a man aged 80 or over with COVID-19, enrolled during active disease. Sequences were obtained from peripheral blood. The chain employs TRBV7-9 and TRBJ1-1, with 8 positions matching TRBD1. The CDR3 is CASSWGDRPNTEAFF. CDR3 DNA: TGTGCCAGCAGCTGGGGGGACAGGCCAAACACTGAAGCTTTCTTT. Using reference TRBV7-9 and TRBJ1-1 for the parts outside the CDR3, the full variable domain is DTGVSQNPRHKITKRGQNVTFRCDPISEHNRLYWYRQTLGQGPEFLTYFQNEAQLEKSRLLSDRFSAERPKGSFSTLEIQRTEQGDSAMYLCASSWGDRPNTEAFFGQGTRLTVV.